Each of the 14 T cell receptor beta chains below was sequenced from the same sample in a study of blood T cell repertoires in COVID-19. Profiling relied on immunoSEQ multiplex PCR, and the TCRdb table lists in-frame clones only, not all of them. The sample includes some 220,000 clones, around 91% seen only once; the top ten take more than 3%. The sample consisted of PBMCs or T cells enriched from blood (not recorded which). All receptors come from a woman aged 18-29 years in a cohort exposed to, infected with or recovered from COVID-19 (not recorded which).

In nucleotides, the CDR3 is TGTGCCAGCATGGGTGAGGACTATGGCTACACCTTC. Translating it yields CASMGEDYGYTF. This chain joins TRBV2 and TRBJ1-2; D call uncertain. The V and J ends lost 7 bases and 3 bases respectively, with 9 bases between them. The germline gives CDR1 SNHLY, CDR2 FYNNEI. The CDR3 is made up of 12 amino acids.

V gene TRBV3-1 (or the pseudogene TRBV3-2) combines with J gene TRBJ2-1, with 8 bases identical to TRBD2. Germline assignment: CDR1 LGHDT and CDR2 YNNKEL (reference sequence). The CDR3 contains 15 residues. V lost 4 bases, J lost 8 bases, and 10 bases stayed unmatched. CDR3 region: CASSPLGGRRYEQFF. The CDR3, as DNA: TGTGCCAGCAGCCCACTGGGCGGGAGGCGATATGAGCAGTTCTTC.

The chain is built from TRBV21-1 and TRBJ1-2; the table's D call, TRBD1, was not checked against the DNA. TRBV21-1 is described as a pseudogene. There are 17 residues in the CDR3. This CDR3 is CASSKGEPGQLFYGYTF. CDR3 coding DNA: TGTGCCAGCAGCAAAGGAGAGCCGGGACAGCTTTTCTATGGCTACACCTTC.

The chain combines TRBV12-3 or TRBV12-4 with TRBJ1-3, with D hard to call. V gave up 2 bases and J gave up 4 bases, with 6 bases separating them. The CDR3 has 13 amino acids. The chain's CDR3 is CASSLSLGNTIYF. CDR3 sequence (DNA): TGTGCCAGCAGTTTAAGCTTAGGAAACACCATATATTTT.

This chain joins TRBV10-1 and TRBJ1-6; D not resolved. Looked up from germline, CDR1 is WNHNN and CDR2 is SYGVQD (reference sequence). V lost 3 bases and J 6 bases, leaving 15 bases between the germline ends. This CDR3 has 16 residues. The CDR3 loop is CASSDAGLYPNSPLHF. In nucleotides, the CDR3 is TGCGCCAGCAGTGATGCGGGCCTCTATCCTAATTCACCCCTCCACTTT.

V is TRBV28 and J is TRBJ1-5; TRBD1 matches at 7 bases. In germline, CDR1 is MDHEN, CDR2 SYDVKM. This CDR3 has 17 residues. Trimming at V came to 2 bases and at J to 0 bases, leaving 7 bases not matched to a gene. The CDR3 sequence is CASSLDRGTDSNQPQHF. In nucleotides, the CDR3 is TGTGCCAGCAGTTTAGACAGAGGGACAGATAGCAATCAGCCCCAGCATTTT.

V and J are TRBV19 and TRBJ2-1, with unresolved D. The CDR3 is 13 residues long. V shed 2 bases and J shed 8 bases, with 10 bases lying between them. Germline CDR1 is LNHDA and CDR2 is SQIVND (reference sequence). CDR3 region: CASSIPRVHEQFF. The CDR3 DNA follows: TGTGCCAGTAGTATACCGCGTGTGCATGAGCAGTTCTTC.

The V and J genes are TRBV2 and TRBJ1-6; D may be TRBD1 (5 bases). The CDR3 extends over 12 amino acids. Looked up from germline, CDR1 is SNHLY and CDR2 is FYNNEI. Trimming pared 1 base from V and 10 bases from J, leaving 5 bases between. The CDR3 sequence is CASSEEGSPLHF. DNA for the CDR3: TGTGCCAGCAGTGAAGAGGGGTCACCCCTCCACTTT. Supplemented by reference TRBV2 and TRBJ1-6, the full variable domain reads EPEVTQTPSHQVTQMGQEVILRCVPISNHLYFYWYRQILGQKVEFLVSFYNNEISEKSEIFDDQFSVERPDGSNFTLKIRSTKLEDSAMYFCASSEEGSPLHFGNGTRLTVT.

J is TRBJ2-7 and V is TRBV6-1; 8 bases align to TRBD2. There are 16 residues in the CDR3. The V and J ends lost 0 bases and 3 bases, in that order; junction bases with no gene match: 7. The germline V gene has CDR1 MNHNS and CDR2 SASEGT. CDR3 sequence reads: CASSEAAPTSGYEQYF. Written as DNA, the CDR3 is TGTGCCAGCAGTGAAGCCGCCCCTACTAGCGGCTACGAGCAGTACTTC.

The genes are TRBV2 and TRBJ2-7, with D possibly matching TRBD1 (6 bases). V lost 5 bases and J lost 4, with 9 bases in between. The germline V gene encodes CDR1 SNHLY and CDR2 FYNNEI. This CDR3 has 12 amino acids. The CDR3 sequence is CASSYQGYEQYF. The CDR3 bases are TGTGCCAGCAGTTACCAGGGGTACGAGCAGTACTTC.

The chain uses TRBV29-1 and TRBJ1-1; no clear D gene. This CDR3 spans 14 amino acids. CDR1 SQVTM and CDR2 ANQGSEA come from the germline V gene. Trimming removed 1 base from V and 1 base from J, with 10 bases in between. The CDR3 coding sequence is TGCAGCGTTGAAGCCCGGCAGGCGAACACTGAAGCTTTCTTT. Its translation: CSVEARQANTEAFF.

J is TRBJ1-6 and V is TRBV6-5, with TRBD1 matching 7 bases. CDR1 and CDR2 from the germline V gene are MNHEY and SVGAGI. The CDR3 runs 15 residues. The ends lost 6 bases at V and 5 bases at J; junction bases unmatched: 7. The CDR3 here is CASRRQTGNNSPLHF. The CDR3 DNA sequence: TGTGCCAGCAGGCGGCAGACAGGGAATAATTCACCCCTCCACTTT.

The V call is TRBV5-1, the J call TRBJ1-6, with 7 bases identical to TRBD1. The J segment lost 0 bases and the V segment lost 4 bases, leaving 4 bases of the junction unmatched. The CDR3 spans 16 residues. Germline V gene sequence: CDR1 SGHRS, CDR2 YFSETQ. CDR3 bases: TGCGCCAGCAGCATGAGGGACAGCTCCTATAATTCACCCCTCCACTTT. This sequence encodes CASSMRDSSYNSPLHF.

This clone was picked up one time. CDR3 nucleotides: TGCAGCGTTGGGAACAGGGGTATGTCTGAAGCTTTCTTT. Its protein is CSVGNRGMSEAFF. This sequence joins TRBV29-1 and TRBJ1-1; 7 nucleotides agree with TRBD1. Trimming took 4 bases from V and 6 from J; bases not matched to a gene: 8. Germline V CDR1 and CDR2: SQVTM, ANQGSEA. There are 13 residues in the CDR3.